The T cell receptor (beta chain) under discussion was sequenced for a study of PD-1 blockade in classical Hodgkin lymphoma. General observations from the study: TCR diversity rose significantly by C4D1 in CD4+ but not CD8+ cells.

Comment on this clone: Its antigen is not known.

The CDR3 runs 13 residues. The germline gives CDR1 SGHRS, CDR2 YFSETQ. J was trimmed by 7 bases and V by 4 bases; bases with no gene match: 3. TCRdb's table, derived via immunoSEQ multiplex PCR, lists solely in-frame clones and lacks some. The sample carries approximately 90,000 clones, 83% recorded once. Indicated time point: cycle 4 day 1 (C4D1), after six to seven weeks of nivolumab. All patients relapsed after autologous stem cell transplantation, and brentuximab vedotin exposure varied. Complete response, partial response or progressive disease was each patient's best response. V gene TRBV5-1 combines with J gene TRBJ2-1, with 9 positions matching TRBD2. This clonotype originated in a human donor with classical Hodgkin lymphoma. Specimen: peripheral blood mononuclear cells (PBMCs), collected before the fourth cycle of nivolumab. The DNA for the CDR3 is TGCGCCAGCAGCCCGGGACTAGCAAATGAGCAGTTCTTC. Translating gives CASSPGLANEQFF.